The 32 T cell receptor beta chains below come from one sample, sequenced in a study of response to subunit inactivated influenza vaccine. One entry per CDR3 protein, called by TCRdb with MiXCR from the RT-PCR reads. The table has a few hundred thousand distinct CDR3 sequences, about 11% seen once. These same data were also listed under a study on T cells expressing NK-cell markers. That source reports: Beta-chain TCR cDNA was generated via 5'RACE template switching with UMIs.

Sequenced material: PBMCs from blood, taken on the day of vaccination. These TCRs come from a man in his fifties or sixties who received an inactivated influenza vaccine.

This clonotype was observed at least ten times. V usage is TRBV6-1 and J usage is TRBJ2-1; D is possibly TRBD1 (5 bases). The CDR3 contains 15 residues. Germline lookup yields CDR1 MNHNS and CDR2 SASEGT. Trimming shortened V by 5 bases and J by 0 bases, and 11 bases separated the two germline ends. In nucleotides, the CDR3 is TGTGCCAGCAGTACAGGCTTCAGCTCCTACAATGAGCAGTTCTTC. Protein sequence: CASSTGFSSYNEQFF.

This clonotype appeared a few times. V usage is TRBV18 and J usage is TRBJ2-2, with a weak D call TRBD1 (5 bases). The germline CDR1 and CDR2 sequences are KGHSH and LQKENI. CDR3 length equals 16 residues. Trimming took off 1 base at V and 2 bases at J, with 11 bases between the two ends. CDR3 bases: TGTGCCAGCTCACCACTGTTCAGGGAAAACACCGGGGAGCTGTTTTTT. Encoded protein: CASSPLFRENTGELFF. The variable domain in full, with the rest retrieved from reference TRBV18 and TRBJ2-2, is NAGVMQNPRHLVRRRGQEARLRCSPMKGHSHVYWYRQLPEEGLKFMVYLQKENIIDESGMPKERFSAEFPKEGPSILRIQQVVRGDSAAYFCASSPLFRENTGELFFGEGSRLTVL.

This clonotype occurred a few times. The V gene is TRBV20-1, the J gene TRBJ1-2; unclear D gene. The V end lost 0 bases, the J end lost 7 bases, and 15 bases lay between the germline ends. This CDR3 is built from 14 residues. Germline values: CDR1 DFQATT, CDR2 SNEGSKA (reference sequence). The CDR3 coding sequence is TGCAGTGCTAGAGATAGATCCGTAATGGCTGGCTACACCTTC. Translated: CSARDRSVMAGYTF.

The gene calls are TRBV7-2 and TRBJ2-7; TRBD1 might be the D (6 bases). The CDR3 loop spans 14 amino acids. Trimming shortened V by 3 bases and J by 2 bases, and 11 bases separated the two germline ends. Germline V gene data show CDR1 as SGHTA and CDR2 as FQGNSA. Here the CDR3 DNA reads TGTGCCAGCAGCTTCGGAGAGGGGGCCTACGAGCAGTACTTC. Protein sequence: CASSFGEGAYEQYF.

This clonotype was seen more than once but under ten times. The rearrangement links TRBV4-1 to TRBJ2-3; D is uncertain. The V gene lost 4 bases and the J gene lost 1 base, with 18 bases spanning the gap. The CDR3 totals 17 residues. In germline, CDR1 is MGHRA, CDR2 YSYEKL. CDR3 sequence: CASSRAVLGYGTDTQYF. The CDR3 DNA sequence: TGCGCCAGCAGCCGAGCAGTACTGGGTTACGGCACAGATACGCAGTATTTT.

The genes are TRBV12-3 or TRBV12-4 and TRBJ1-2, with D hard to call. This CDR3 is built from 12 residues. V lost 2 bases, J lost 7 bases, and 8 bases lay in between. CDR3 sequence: CASSLNAGGYTF. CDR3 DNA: TGTGCCAGCAGTTTAAATGCCGGTGGCTACACCTTC.

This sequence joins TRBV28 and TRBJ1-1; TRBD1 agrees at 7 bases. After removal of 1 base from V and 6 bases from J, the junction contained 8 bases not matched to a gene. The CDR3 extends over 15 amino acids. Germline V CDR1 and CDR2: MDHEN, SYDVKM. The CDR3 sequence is CASSLSRQGRPEAFF. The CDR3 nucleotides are TGTGCCAGCAGTTTATCACGACAGGGACGGCCTGAAGCTTTCTTT.

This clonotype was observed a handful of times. The CDR3 DNA is TGTGCCAGCAGTACAAGGGACAGGGGGGAGCAGTACTTC. This translates into CASSTRDRGEQYF. The chain joins TRBV7-6 to TRBJ2-7; 11 bases are a match to TRBD1. This CDR3 is 13 amino acids long. V shed 6 bases, J shed 7 bases, and the junction held 5 bases outside the gene matches. Per germline, CDR1 SGHVS and CDR2 FNYEAQ.

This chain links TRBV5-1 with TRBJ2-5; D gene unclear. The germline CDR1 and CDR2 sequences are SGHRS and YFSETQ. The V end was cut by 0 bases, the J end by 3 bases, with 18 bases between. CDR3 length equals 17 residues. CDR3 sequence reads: CASSLGISRNREETQYF. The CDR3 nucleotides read TGCGCCAGCAGCTTGGGTATCTCCAGGAATCGTGAAGAGACCCAGTACTTC.

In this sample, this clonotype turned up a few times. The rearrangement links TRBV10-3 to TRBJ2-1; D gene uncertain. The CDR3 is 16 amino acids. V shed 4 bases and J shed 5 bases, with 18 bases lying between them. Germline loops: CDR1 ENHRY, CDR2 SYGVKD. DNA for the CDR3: TGTGCCATCAGTGTCGGATTTACGGGTAGTAACAATGAGCAGTTCTTC. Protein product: CAISVGFTGSNNEQFF.

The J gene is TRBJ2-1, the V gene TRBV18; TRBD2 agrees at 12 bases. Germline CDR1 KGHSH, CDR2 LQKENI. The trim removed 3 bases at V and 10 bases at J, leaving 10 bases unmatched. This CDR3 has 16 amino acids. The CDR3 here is CASSPSTSGSLREQFF. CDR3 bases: TGTGCCAGCTCACCCTCGACTAGCGGGAGCTTACGAGAGCAGTTCTTC.

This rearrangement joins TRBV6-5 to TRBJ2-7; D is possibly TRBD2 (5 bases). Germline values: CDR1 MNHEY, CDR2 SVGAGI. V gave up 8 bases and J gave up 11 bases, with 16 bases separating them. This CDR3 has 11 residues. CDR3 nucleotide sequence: TGTGCCAGCGCTTTGAGCGGTCAGGAGTACTTC. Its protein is CASALSGQEYF.

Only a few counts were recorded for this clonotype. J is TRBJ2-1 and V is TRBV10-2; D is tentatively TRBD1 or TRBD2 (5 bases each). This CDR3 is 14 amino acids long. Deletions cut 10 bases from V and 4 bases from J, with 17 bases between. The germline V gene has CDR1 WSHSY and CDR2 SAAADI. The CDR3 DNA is TGCGCCACTCTCCGGGACCGGGGATACAATGAGCAGTTCTTC. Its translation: CATLRDRGYNEQFF.

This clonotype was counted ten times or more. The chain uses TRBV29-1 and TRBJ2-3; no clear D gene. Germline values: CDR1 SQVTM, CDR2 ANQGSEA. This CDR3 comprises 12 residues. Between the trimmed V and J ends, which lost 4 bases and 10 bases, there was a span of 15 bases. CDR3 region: CSVATGPPAQYF. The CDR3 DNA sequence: TGCAGCGTTGCTACCGGGCCCCCGGCGCAGTATTTT.

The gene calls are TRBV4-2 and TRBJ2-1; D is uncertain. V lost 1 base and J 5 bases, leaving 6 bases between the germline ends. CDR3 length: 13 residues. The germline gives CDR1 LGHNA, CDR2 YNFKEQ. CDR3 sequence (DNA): TGTGCCAGCAGCCAAGGGGCCGACAATGAGCAGTTCTTC. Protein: CASSQGADNEQFF.

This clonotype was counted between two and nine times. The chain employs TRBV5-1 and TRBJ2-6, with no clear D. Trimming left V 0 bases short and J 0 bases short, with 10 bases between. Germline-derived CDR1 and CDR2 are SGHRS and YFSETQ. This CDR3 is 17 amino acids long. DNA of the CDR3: TGCGCCAGCAGCTTGGACGTTTCCAACTCTGGGGCCAACGTCCTGACTTTC. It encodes CASSLDVSNSGANVLTF. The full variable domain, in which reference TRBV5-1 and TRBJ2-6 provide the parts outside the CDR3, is KAGVTQTPRYLIKTRGQQVTLSCSPISGHRSVSWYQQTPGQGLQFLFEYFSETQRNKGNFPGRFSGRQFSNSRSEMNVSTLELGDSALYLCASSLDVSNSGANVLTFGAGSRLTVL.

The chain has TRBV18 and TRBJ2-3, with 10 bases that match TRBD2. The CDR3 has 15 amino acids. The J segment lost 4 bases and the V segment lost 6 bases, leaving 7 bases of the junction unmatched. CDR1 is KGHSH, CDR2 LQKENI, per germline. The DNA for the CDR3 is TGTGCCAGCTCCCCTCAGCGGGGGGGCTCAGATACGCAGTATTTT. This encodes CASSPQRGGSDTQYF.

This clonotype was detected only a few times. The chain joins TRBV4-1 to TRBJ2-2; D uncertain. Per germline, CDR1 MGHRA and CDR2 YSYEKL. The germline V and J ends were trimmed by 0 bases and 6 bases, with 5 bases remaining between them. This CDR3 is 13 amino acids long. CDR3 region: CASSQDDSGELFF. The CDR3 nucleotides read TGCGCCAGCAGCCAAGATGACTCCGGGGAGCTGTTTTTT.

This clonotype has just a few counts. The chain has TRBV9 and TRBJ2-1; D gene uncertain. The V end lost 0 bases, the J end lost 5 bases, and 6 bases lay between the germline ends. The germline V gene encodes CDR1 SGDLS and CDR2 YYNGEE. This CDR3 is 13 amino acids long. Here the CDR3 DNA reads TGTGCCAGCAGCGTAGGACGGAACAATGAGCAGTTCTTC. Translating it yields CASSVGRNNEQFF.

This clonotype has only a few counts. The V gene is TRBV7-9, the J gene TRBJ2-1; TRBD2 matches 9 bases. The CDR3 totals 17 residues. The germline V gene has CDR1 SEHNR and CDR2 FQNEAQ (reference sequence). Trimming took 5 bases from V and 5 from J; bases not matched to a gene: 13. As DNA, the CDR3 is TGTGCCAGCAGCACCATCCCGAGCGGGGGGTTCGACAATGAGCAGTTCTTC. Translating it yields CASSTIPSGGFDNEQFF.

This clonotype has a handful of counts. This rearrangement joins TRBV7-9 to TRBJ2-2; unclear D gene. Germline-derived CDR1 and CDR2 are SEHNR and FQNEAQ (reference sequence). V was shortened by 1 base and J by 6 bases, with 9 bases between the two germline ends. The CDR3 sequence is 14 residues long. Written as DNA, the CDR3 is TGTGCCAGCAGCTTAGTAGACTTGCCCGGGGAGCTGTTTTTT. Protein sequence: CASSLVDLPGELFF.

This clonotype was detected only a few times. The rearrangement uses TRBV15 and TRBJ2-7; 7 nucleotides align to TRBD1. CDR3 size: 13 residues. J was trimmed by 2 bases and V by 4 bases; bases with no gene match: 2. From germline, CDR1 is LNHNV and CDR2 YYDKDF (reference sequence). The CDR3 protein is CATSKDRTYEQYF. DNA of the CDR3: TGTGCCACCAGCAAGGACAGGACCTACGAGCAGTACTTC.

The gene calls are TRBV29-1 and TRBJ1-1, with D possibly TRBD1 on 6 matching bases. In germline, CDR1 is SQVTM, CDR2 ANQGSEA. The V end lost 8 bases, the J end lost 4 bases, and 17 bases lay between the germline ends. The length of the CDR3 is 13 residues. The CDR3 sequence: CSTVPGAGTEAFF. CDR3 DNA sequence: TGCAGCACCGTACCAGGGGCGGGCACTGAAGCTTTCTTT. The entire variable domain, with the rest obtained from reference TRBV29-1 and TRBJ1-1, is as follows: SAVISQKPSRDICQRGTSLTIQCQVDSQVTMMFWYRQQPGQSLTLIATANQGSEATYESGFVIDKFPISRPNLTFSTLTVSNMSPEDSSIYLCSTVPGAGTEAFFGQGTRLTVV.

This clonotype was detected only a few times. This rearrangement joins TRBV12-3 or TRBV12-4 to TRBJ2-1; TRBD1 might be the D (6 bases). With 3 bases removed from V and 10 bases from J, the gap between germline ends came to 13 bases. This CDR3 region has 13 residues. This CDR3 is CASSFQGGREQFF. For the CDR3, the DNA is TGTGCCAGCAGTTTTCAAGGGGGACGCGAGCAGTTCTTC.

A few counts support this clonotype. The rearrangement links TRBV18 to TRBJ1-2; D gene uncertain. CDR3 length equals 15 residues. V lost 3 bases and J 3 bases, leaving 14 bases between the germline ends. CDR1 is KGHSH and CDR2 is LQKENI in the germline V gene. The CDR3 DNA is TGTGCCAGCTCACCCGGAGTAAAACGGGACTATGGCTACACCTTC. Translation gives CASSPGVKRDYGYTF.

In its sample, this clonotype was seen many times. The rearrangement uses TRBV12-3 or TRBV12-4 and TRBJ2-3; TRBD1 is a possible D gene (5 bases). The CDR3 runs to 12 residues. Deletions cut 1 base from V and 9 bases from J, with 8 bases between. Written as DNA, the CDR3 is TGTGCCAGCAGTTTAGAAGGGGTGACGCAGTATTTT. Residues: CASSLEGVTQYF.

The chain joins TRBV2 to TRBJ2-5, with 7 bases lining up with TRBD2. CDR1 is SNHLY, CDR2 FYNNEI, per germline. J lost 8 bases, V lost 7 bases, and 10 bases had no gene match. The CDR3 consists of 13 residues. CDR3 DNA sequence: TGTGCCAGCAAACGGCTAGCGGACATAACCCAGTACTTC. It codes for CASKRLADITQYF. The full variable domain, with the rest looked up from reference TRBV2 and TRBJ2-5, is EPEVTQTPSHQVTQMGQEVILRCVPISNHLYFYWYRQILGQKVEFLVSFYNNEISEKSEIFDDQFSVERPDGSNFTLKIRSTKLEDSAMYFCASKRLADITQYFGPGTRLLVL.

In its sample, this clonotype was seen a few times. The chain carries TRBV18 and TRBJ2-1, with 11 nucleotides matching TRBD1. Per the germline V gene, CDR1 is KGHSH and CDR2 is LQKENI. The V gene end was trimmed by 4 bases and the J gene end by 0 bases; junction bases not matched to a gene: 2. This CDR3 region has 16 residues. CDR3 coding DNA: TGTGCCAGCTCACGGGGACAGGGGGGCTCCTACAATGAGCAGTTCTTC. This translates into CASSRGQGGSYNEQFF.

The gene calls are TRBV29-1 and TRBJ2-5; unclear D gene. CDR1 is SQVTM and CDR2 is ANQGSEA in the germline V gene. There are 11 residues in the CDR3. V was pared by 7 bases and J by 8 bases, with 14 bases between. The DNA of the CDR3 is TGCAGCGCTCGGGCCTCTTCTACCCAGTACTTC. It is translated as CSARASSTQYF.

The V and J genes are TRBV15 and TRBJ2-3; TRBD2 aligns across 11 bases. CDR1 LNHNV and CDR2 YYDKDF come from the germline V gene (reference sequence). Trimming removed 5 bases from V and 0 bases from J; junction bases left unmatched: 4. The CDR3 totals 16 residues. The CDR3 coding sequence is TGTGCCACCAGCCCTTTAGCGGGGGGGAGCACAGATACGCAGTATTTT. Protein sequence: CATSPLAGGSTDTQYF.

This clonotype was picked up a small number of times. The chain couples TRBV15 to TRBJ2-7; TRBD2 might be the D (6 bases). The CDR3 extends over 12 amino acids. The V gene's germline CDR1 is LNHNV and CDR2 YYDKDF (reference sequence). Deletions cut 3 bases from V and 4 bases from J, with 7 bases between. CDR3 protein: CATSSGSYEQYF. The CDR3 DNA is TGTGCCACCAGCAGCGGGAGTTACGAGCAGTACTTC.

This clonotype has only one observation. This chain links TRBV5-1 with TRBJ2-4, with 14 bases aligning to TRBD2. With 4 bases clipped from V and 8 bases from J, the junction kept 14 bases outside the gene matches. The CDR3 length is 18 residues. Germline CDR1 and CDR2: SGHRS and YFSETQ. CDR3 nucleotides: TGCGCCAGCAGCGTGGGACTAGCGGGAGCGGTGGTCCAAGACATTCAGTACTTC. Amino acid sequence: CASSVGLAGAVVQDIQYF.